This passage covers 30 T cell receptor beta chains from one sample sequenced in a study of blood T cell repertoires in COVID-19. TCRdb's table, derived via immunoSEQ multiplex PCR, lists solely in-frame clones and lacks some. The table shows 110,000 or so clones, with approximately 85% occurring only once. Sequenced: peripheral blood. The receptor set was obtained from a woman aged 55 to 70 with COVID-19, enrolled during active disease.

V usage is TRBV3-1 (or the pseudogene TRBV3-2) and J usage is TRBJ2-3, with TRBD2 matching 9 bases. V dropped 4 bases and J dropped 1; count of bases not matched to a gene: 3. Germline loops: CDR1 LGHDT, CDR2 YNNKEL (reference sequence). The CDR3 covers 15 residues. This chain's CDR3 is CASSLPSGGTDTQYF. As DNA, the CDR3 is TGTGCCAGCAGCCTTCCTAGCGGGGGCACAGATACGCAGTATTTT.

This clone was seen once. The chain has TRBV27 and TRBJ2-7; no clear D. Germline CDR1 reads MNHEY; CDR2 reads SMNVEV (reference sequence). The CDR3 is made up of 11 amino acids. Trimming stripped 5 bases from V and 4 bases from J, with 6 bases between. CDR3 amino acids: CASSLVYEQYF. The DNA of the CDR3 is TGTGCCAGCAGTCTCGTATACGAGCAGTACTTC.

This clone was seen a single time. This chain uses TRBV5-1 with TRBJ2-3; TRBD2 matches 13 bases. CDR1 is SGHRS and CDR2 is YFSETQ in the germline V gene. The ends lost 3 bases at V and 2 bases at J; junction bases unmatched: 9. The CDR3 totals 18 residues. In DNA, the CDR3 is TGCGCCAGCAGCTCCTTCCCCGGACTAGCGGGGGACACAGATACGCAGTATTTT. Encoded protein: CASSSFPGLAGDTDTQYF.

The chain couples TRBV13 to TRBJ2-7; 7 bases align to TRBD1. Looked up from germline, CDR1 is PRHDT and CDR2 is FYEKMQ (reference sequence). J was trimmed by 3 bases and V by 8 bases; bases with no gene match: 13. This CDR3 comprises 15 residues. The CDR3, as DNA: TGTGCCAGCTCTTCCTCGGGGACAGCAAACTACGAGCAGTACTTC. Protein sequence: CASSSSGTANYEQYF.

The V gene is TRBV21-1, the J gene TRBJ2-7; TRBD2 was called by the table and not checked on the DNA. TRBV21-1 is a listed pseudogene. The CDR3 runs to 16 residues. The CDR3 DNA reads TGTGCCAGCAGCAAAGGGGGAGGGACTAGTCTCTTCGAGCAGTACTTC. It is translated as CASSKGGGTSLFEQYF.

V gene TRBV2 combines with J gene TRBJ2-5; 10 bases match TRBD2. The ends lost 5 bases at V and 1 base at J; junction bases unmatched: 10. Germline lookup yields CDR1 SNHLY and CDR2 FYNNEI. CDR3 size: 17 residues. CDR3 amino acids: CASSRFLAGDLQETQYF. The CDR3 nucleotides are TGTGCCAGCAGTAGATTCCTAGCGGGGGATCTCCAAGAGACCCAGTACTTC.

The chain's CDR3 is CASSPQGTGQETQYF. As DNA, the CDR3 is TGTGCCAGCTCACCACAGGGGACAGGTCAAGAGACCCAGTACTTC. V gene TRBV18 combines with J gene TRBJ2-5; TRBD1 agrees at 8 bases. Trimming removed 1 base from V and 2 bases from J; junction bases left unmatched: 3. This CDR3 is built from 15 residues. Germline V lookup: CDR1 KGHSH, CDR2 LQKENI.

The chain employs TRBV10-1 and TRBJ2-3; D remains ambiguous. Germline assignment: CDR1 WNHNN and CDR2 SYGVQD (reference sequence). V was shortened by 0 bases and J by 9 bases, with 7 bases between the two germline ends. CDR3 length: 12 residues. The chain's CDR3 is CASSESSLTQYF. CDR3 sequence (DNA): TGCGCCAGCAGTGAGTCGTCGCTAACGCAGTATTTT.

The V call is TRBV11-2, the J call TRBJ1-1; 10 bases fit TRBD1. V trimming: 4 bases; J trimming: 8 bases; junction bases outside the gene matches: 1. The CDR3 spans 12 residues. The germline V gene encodes CDR1 SGHAT and CDR2 FQNNGV. The DNA for the CDR3 is TGTGCCAGCAGCTCGGACAGGGGGGAAGCTTTCTTT. Translating it yields CASSSDRGEAFF. Full variable domain (rest looked up from reference TRBV11-2 and TRBJ1-1): EAGVAQSPRYKIIEKRQSVAFWCNPISGHATLYWYQQILGQGPKLLIQFQNNGVVDDSQLPKDRFSAERLKGVDSTLKIQPAKLEDSAVYLCASSSDRGEAFFGQGTRLTVV.

This chain connects TRBV18 to TRBJ2-5, with 9 bases that match TRBD1. The V gene's germline CDR1 is KGHSH and CDR2 LQKENI. The CDR3 totals 14 residues. V lost 4 bases and J lost 5; bases outside the gene matches: 5. In DNA, the CDR3 is TGTGCCAGCTCACAAAGGGACAGGGCGGAGACCCAGTACTTC. This sequence encodes CASSQRDRAETQYF.

V is TRBV18 and J is TRBJ1-3; D is perhaps TRBD1 (5 bases). Trimming cost V 4 bases and J 2 bases, with 9 bases left between them. The CDR3 contains 14 residues. Germline assignment: CDR1 KGHSH and CDR2 LQKENI. The CDR3 here is CASSQGVTGNTIYF. CDR3 nucleotides: TGTGCCAGCTCACAAGGGGTCACTGGAAACACCATATATTTT.

J is TRBJ2-4 and V is TRBV3-1 (or the pseudogene TRBV3-2); weak D call: TRBD1 (6 bases). V dropped 5 bases and J dropped 1 base, with 9 bases sitting between them. CDR1 and CDR2 (germline): LGHDT, YNNKEL (reference sequence). The CDR3 is made up of 14 amino acids. CDR3 residues: CASSSGAAKNIQYF. Written as DNA, the CDR3 is TGTGCCAGCAGCTCAGGGGCGGCCAAAAACATTCAGTACTTC.

V usage is TRBV6-2 or TRBV6-3 and J usage is TRBJ1-2, with a weak D call TRBD1 (5 bases). Trimming took 2 bases from V and 8 from J, leaving 12 bases between them. CDR1 MNHEY and CDR2 SVGEGT come from the germline V gene. The CDR3 is 13 residues long. The CDR3 spells CASSYGGTSGYTF. CDR3 nucleotide sequence: TGTGCCAGCAGTTACGGAGGGACCAGCGGCTACACCTTC.

This clone was seen a few times. J is TRBJ1-3 and V is TRBV5-1; D might be TRBD1 (5 bases). This CDR3 is 14 amino acids long. The V end lost 3 bases, the J end lost 1 base, and 8 bases lay between the germline ends. Germline-derived CDR1 and CDR2 are SGHRS and YFSETQ. For the CDR3, the DNA is TGCGCCAGCAGCTGGGGGGAGTCTGGAAACACCATATATTTT. This sequence encodes CASSWGESGNTIYF.

This clone is a singleton in its sample. The chain links TRBV2 to TRBJ2-3; 9 bases agree with TRBD1. With 6 bases clipped from V and 4 bases from J, the junction kept 8 bases outside the gene matches. In germline, CDR1 is SNHLY, CDR2 FYNNEI. CDR3 length: 15 amino acids. CDR3 protein: CASSPDRGIADTQYF. The CDR3 nucleotides read TGTGCCAGCAGCCCGGACAGGGGAATTGCAGATACGCAGTATTTT.

This clone was observed a single time. The chain uses TRBV7-2 and TRBJ2-4; D not resolved. The CDR3 totals 14 residues. Germline V CDR1 and CDR2: SGHTA, FQGNSA. Trimming stripped 5 bases from V and 0 bases from J, with 8 bases between. CDR3 in amino acids: CASSLLGAKNIQYF. The CDR3 DNA reads TGTGCCAGCAGCCTGCTCGGAGCCAAAAACATTCAGTACTTC.

This chain connects TRBV3-1 (or the pseudogene TRBV3-2) to TRBJ1-5, with 9 bases fitting TRBD1. The CDR3 totals 14 residues. The junction had 3 bases not matched to a gene; V was cut back by 4 bases and J by 5 bases. The V gene's germline CDR1 is LGHDT and CDR2 YNNKEL (reference sequence). CDR3 sequence: CASSPTGGDQPQHF. The CDR3 DNA sequence: TGTGCCAGCAGCCCGACAGGGGGTGATCAGCCCCAGCATTTT.

This clone appeared once. The genes are TRBV9 and TRBJ1-1; perhaps TRBD1 as D (6 bases). The V end lost 0 bases, the J end lost 1 base, and 7 bases lay between the germline ends. CDR3 size: 14 residues. Germline CDR1 is SGDLS and CDR2 is YYNGEE. The CDR3 coding sequence is TGTGCCAGCAGCGTAGAACAGGGGAACACTGAAGCTTTCTTT. Translation: CASSVEQGNTEAFF.

This rearrangement joins TRBV7-2 to TRBJ2-6, with D uncertain. The CDR3 extends over 14 amino acids. Trimming took off 7 bases at V and 2 bases at J, with 9 bases between the two ends. Germline CDR1 is SGHTA and CDR2 is FQGNSA. The DNA of the CDR3 is TGTGCCAGCAACAGACCTGCTGGGGCCAACGTCCTGACTTTC. Residues: CASNRPAGANVLTF.

The V call is TRBV2, the J call TRBJ2-1, with 7 bases identical to TRBD1. This CDR3 has 15 amino acids. Trimming cost V 1 base and J 0 bases; bases outside gene matches: 0. Germline-derived CDR1 and CDR2 are SNHLY and FYNNEI. The CDR3 region is CASSEDRGSYNEQFF. The CDR3 DNA reads TGTGCCAGCAGTGAAGACAGGGGCTCCTACAATGAGCAGTTCTTC.

The chain joins TRBV9 to TRBJ1-6, with D possibly matching TRBD1 (6 bases). With 0 bases removed from V and 3 bases from J, the gap between germline ends came to 16 bases. The CDR3 totals 18 residues. Germline V lookup: CDR1 SGDLS, CDR2 YYNGEE. CDR3 protein: CASSVDFRGGDYNSPLHF. The CDR3 DNA reads TGTGCCAGCAGCGTAGATTTCAGGGGCGGTGACTATAATTCACCCCTCCACTTT.

The genes are TRBV5-1 and TRBJ1-1; the D is unclear. The CDR3 length is 13 residues. Trimming pared 2 bases from V and 3 bases from J, leaving 8 bases between. Germline lookup yields CDR1 SGHRS and CDR2 YFSETQ. CDR3 residues: CASSLKGDTEAFF. CDR3 coding DNA: TGCGCCAGCAGCTTAAAGGGAGACACTGAAGCTTTCTTT.

The gene calls are TRBV11-2 and TRBJ1-4; a weak D match, TRBD1 (6 bases). CDR3 length: 16 residues. V gave up 4 bases and J gave up 10 bases, with 22 bases separating them. In germline, CDR1 is SGHAT, CDR2 FQNNGV. CDR3 bases: TGTGCCAGCAGCTACGCTTGGGACACAGGCGGTGGAAAACTGTTTTTT. It codes for CASSYAWDTGGGKLFF.

The gene calls are TRBV7-8 and TRBJ2-1; perhaps TRBD1 as D (5 bases). The V gene lost 8 bases and the J gene lost 3 bases, with 11 bases spanning the gap. CDR1 SGHVS and CDR2 FQNEAQ come from the germline V gene. This CDR3 comprises 13 residues. This chain's CDR3 is CASAERGYNEQFF. The CDR3 DNA is TGTGCCAGCGCCGAAAGGGGCTACAATGAGCAGTTCTTC.

This clone has a single count. The V call is TRBV11-2, the J call TRBJ2-1; 11 bases are shared with TRBD2. The J segment lost 4 bases and the V segment lost 5 bases, leaving 4 bases of the junction unmatched. Germline V gene sequence: CDR1 SGHAT, CDR2 FQNNGV. There are 15 residues in the CDR3. The CDR3 nucleotides read TGTGCCAGCAGCCATAGCGGGGGGGATTACAATGAGCAGTTCTTC. This translates into CASSHSGGDYNEQFF.

In nucleotides, the CDR3 is TGTGCCAGCAGTTTACCCGAGGTGGTGGTCCTTCTCCGGGTCTCCGGCCCATATGGCTACACCTTC. It encodes CASSLPEVVVLLRVSGPYGYTF. The rearrangement links TRBV28 to TRBJ1-2; D is ambiguous. V lost 2 bases, J lost 5 bases, and 36 bases lay in between. Per the germline V gene, CDR1 is MDHEN and CDR2 is SYDVKM. The CDR3 is made up of 22 amino acids.

The chain links TRBV28 to TRBJ1-2; 7 positions match TRBD1. Germline-derived CDR1 and CDR2 are MDHEN and SYDVKM. The CDR3 loop spans 13 amino acids. V gave up 7 bases and J gave up 7 bases; unmatched junction bases: 9. The CDR3 loop is CASTFHRGRGYTF. DNA for the CDR3: TGTGCCAGCACCTTTCACAGGGGTCGTGGCTACACCTTC.

This sequence joins TRBV5-1 and TRBJ2-5, with 8 bases matching TRBD1. This CDR3 is 13 amino acids long. Looked up from germline, CDR1 is SGHRS and CDR2 is YFSETQ. The ends lost 3 bases at V and 5 bases at J; junction bases unmatched: 3. The CDR3 region has the DNA TGCGCCAGCAGCTCGGACAGGGTTGAGACCCAGTACTTC. As protein: CASSSDRVETQYF.

Here the CDR3 reads CASSQGAAGPTYEQYF. DNA of the CDR3: TGTGCCAGCAGCCAAGGGGCCGCGGGGCCAACCTACGAGCAGTACTTC. This chain links TRBV4-2 with TRBJ2-7, with a weak D call TRBD2 (6 bases). V was clipped by 1 base and J by 2 bases, with 15 bases between them. This CDR3 is built from 16 residues. The V gene's germline CDR1 is LGHNA and CDR2 YNFKEQ.

This clone was seen a handful of times. The V gene is TRBV10-3, the J gene TRBJ1-1, with no clear D. The germline CDR1 and CDR2 sequences are ENHRY and SYGVKD. The CDR3 is 15 amino acids. With 3 bases removed from V and 5 bases from J, the gap between germline ends came to 16 bases. CDR3 DNA sequence: TGTGCCATCAGTGATGAGGTGGAGATGGTGACTGAAGCTTTCTTT. Amino acids: CAISDEVEMVTEAFF.